This T cell receptor (beta chain) was identified during a study of CD8+ T cells in alopecia areata (dated by TCRdb to about 2018). Study-level background: Skin from C3H/HeJ donors with spontaneous alopecia (6-12 months old) was grafted onto female C3H/HeJ recipients that were roughly 6-11 weeks old. Human TCRbeta sequencing covered scalp tissue and sorted CD4+ and CD8+ peripheral blood T cells from patchy and totalis/universalis alopecia areata patients and healthy controls. Scalp clonality was compared across normal scalp (n=4), patchy alopecia areata scalp (n=8), and alopecia totalis/universalis scalp (n=8). immunoSEQ multiplex PCR using 35 Vbeta forward primers and 13 Jbeta reverse primers was used to amplify TCRbeta CDR3 regions. To study T cell clonal expansion in alopecia areata, the researchers applied high-throughput TCRbeta sequencing to both the C3H/HeJ mouse model and human patients. RNA was obtained with the PAXgene miRNA kit for fixed scalp, the miRNeasy kit for PBMCs, and the RNeasy kit for mouse skin. Broad study findings and their caveats: Compared with normal scalp, lesional scalp had higher clonality and more expanded CD8+ clones, particularly in alopecia totalis/universalis, a pattern that suggests antigenic drive. Unlike mouse skin, where gammadelta T cells dominate, normal human skin contains resident alphabeta T cells that get sequenced too, which complicates analysis of the scalp TCR repertoire. Shared TCR sequences between patients were less evident than in mice, which may be partly attributable to HLA diversity in the patient population.

Receptor amplification or capture employed the immunoSEQ multiplex PCR assay. For TCR sequencing, RNA was extracted from every sample and reverse transcribed into cDNA to serve as template. SuperScript III was used to make first-strand cDNA, primed with a 2:1 mix of oligo-dT and random hexamers. A synthetic immune receptor repertoire was used to measure amplification bias, and any remaining bias was corrected computationally. Libraries were sequenced on Illumina HiSeq with 60 bp reads covering the CDR3, read from J toward V. In the authors' own workflow: Raw reads were preprocessed to remove errors, and CDR3 was defined by IMGT conventions from the conserved cysteine to phenylalanine. To get clonality, Shannon entropy was normalized by log2 of the number of productive unique TCRs and the result was subtracted from 1. Scalp TCRbeta sequences were cross-referenced with sorted blood CD4 and CD8 repertoires so that the CD4 or CD8 identity of scalp clones could be inferred. TCRdb re-hosts the immuneACCESS table, in-frame sequences only. Its copies lack some clones; in the studies checked, an unresolved V gene accounts for under half of them, and the cause for the rest is not known. The V and J calls and clone size are taken from that table; D and trimming were inferred from the DNA. The sample has 1,700 or so clones on record, with no singletons. About 43% of the sample is held by the ten biggest clonotypes.

V gives up 1 base and J gives up 0 bases, and the segment between their germline ends measures 9 bases. Reading from cysteine to phenylalanine, the CDR3 counts 15 amino acids. The DNA shown is the part of the CDR3 that was read: 33 bases, in frame from base 1. The germline V gene specifies NSHNY as CDR1 and SYGAGN as CDR2. This clone came up many times. There is no known antigen for this receptor. The gene nomenclature and germline references here are murine. The read gets to within 4 residues of the CDR3 end, and the germline J gene fills in the rest. Cells from mouse cutaneous lymph nodes were pooled, stained for CD4, CD8alpha, NKG2D, NKG2ACE and other markers, and then sorted on a BD Influx.

The sequenced sample was CD8+ T cells sorted from a lymph node. This sequence originates from a C3H/HeJ mouse with alopecia areata. In terms of MHC, this strain is H2-k. The sequence is built from TRBV13-1 and TRBJ2-3; no D gene call is confident. Partial CDR3 DNA: TGTGCCAGCAGTGATTGGCTGGCCAGTGCAGAA. This translates into CASSDWLASAE. The full CDR3 reads CASSDWLASAETLYF.